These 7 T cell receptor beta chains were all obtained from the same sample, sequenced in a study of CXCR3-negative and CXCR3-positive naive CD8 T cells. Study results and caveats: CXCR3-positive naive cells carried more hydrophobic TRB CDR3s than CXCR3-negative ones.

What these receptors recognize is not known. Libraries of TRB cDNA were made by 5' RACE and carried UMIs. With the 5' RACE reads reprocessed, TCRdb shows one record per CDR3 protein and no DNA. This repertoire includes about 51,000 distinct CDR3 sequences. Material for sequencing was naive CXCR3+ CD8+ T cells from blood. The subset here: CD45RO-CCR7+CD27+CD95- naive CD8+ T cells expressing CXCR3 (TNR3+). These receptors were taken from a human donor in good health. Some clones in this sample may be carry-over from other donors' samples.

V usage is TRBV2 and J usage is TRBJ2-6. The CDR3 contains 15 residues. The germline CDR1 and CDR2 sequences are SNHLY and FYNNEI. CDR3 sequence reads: CASIPIYSGANVLTF.

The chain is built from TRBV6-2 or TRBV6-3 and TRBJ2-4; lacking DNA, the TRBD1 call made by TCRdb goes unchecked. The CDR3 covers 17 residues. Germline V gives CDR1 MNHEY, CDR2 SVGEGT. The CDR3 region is CASSYTGSGGNKNIQYF.

CDR3 sequence: CSVEDQGQGALNEKLFF. V is TRBV29-1 and J is TRBJ1-4; the TCRdb call, TRBD1, lacks DNA for checking. The CDR3 contains 17 residues. CDR1 is SQVTM, CDR2 ANQGSEA, per germline.

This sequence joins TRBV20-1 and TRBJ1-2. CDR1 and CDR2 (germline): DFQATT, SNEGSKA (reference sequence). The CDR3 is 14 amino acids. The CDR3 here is CSAQGGERDYGYTF.

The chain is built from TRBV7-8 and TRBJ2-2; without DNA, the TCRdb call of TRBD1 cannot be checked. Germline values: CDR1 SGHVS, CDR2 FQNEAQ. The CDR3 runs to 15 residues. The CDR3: CASSAGTVNTGELFF. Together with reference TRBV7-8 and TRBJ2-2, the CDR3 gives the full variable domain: GAGVSQSPRYKVAKRGQDVALRCDPISGHVSLFWYQQALGQGPEFLTYFQNEAQLDKSGLPSDRFFAERPEGSVSTLKIQRTQQEDSAVYLCASSAGTVNTGELFFGEGSRLTVL.

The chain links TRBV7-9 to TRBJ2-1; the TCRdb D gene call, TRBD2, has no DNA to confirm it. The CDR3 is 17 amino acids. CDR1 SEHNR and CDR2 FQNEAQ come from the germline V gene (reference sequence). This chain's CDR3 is CASSSRTSGGTNNEQFF.

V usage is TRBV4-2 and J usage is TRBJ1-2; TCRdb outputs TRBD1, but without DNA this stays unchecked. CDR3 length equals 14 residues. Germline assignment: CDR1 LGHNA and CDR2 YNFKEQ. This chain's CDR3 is CASSQDWGNYGYTF.